The T cell receptor beta chain described here comes from a study of shared clonotypes between healthy human individuals. Study results and limitations: The generation probabilities recorded for non-shared clonotypes fell below those of clonotypes shared by all four donors. Shared clonotypes: about 5.3% naive CD4, around 3.5% naive CD8, less than 2.5% memory CD4, 0.4% memory CD8.

Repertoires were generated with immunoSEQ multiplex PCR, while TCRdb's copy carries only in-frame clones and drops some. The sample has approximately 740,000 clones; less than 85% are singletons. A remark on this clone: Its antigen is not known.

Splitting of CD4+ cells produced CD45RA+ naive and CD45RA-negative memory subsets. The CDR3 sequence is 13 residues long. V shed 5 bases and J shed 1 base, with 7 bases lying between them. The germline gives CDR1 MNHEY, CDR2 SVGAGI. The sample was memory CD4+ T cells sorted from blood. Subset here: CD45RA-negative fraction. The chain combines TRBV6-5 with TRBJ2-3; no definite D call. The clonotype originates from a woman aged 30 to 39 in good health. The CDR3 loop reads CASSGVGTDTQYF. Here the CDR3 DNA reads TGTGCCAGCAGTGGAGTTGGCACAGATACGCAGTATTTT.